This TCR beta chain was retrieved from a study of T-cell memory formation after mild COVID-19 (dated by TCRdb to the early 2020s). Background for the entire study: TCR sequence clusters from the two donors were found to be largely donor specific. In two donors, T-cell clones that expanded and contracted after mild COVID-19 were followed by sequencing TCRalpha and TCRbeta repertoires longitudinally. Two young, previously healthy adult volunteers, one female and one male, were included in the cohort. Study-wide findings and limitations: Only a couple of mild cases were covered in the study, and larger cohorts including severe cases with pre-infection samples were considered necessary. The detection of some responding clones in pre-infection memory suggests that pre-existing cross-reactive memory T cells joined the SARS-CoV-2 response. Contracting CD4+ clones were found mainly in CM and EM memory subsets, while CD8+ clones were enriched in EMRA. Balanced CD4/CD8 phenotypes were observed for clones contracting from day 15 to 85, whereas a bias towards CD4+ was observed for a second wave of clones expanding from day 15 to 37. Whether the second-wave clones peaking on day 37 were SARS-CoV-2 specific was not confirmed.

The sequencer listed for this sample is Illumina NovaSeq 6000. Using 5'RACE with constant-segment primers, TCRalpha and TCRbeta cDNA libraries were constructed, with sample barcodes and unique molecular identifiers added in the process. RNA was extracted from every sample with Trizol reagent. Libraries were amplified in two PCR steps, with a second sample barcode and Illumina TruSeq adapters added in the second step. Sequencing of the libraries was done on an Illumina NovaSeq, producing 2 x 150 bp paired-end reads. In the authors' own workflow: Reads were demultiplexed and collapsed into UMI-guided consensus sequences with migec v1.2.7. Using mixcr v2.1.11, UMI consensuses were aligned to TRA and TRB V and J templates and then assembled into clonotypes. Clonotypes were classified as expanded or contracted when called significant by both edgeR and NoisET, with noise models trained on biological replicates. For edgeR calls, the thresholds were a false discovery rate-adjusted p below 0.01 and a log2 fold-change of 1. As an exploratory analysis of dynamics, max-normalized trajectories of the 1000 most abundant clonotypes were examined with PCA combined with hierarchical clustering. The CD4 or CD8 phenotype of responding clones was assigned using the separately sequenced CD4+ and CD8+ repertoires. The public reads were reprocessed in TCRdb via fastp at Q25 and MiXCR, keeping in-frame beta chains. Under each unique CDR3 protein, matching rows form one entry showing the most common genes and DNA. Here the V and J calls rest on TCRdb's processing, not on the authors' analysis. The sample profile shows fewer than 300,000 distinct CDR3 sequences; around 17% of them were found once. The top ten hold roughly 23% of the sample.

As encoded in the germline V gene, CDR1 is MGHRA while CDR2 is YSYEKL. Germline trimming amounts to 0 bases on V and 2 bases on J, with 5 as the count of junction bases outside the gene matches. The CDR3 holds 16 amino acids from the cysteine to the phenylalanine. The kept DNA is CDR3 alone, 48 bases in frame from the first base. Ficoll-Paque density gradient centrifugation was used to isolate PBMCs. This clonotype was seen more than once but under ten times. Its target antigen remains unknown. Per-base qualities were not stored, and no clone one base away is much larger. The rearrangement joined TRBV4-1 to TRBJ2-7, with TRBD1 identical over 9 junction bases. The origin of this receptor is a man aged 18 to 30 who had mild COVID-19 (a few samples of this study predate the infection). The sample titles of this study are shuffled in the database, so cell type and time point are left out; the donor was told from shared clones. What was sequenced was PBMCs or a T cell subset sorted from them (not recorded which). Read as DNA, the sequence is TGCGCCAGCAGCCAAGATTCCTGGACAGGGGCCTACGAGCAGTACTTC. Its amino acids are CASSQDSWTGAYEQYF.